The clone carrying this T cell receptor (beta chain) was seen a handful of times. Its target is not known. Assay used: immunoSEQ multiplex PCR; TCRdb lists only in-frame clones, some missing. The repertoire includes about 6,000 clones, 30% of them detected once, and under 5.5% sits in the top ten. Germline V gives CDR1 LGHNT, CDR2 FRNRAP. This CDR3 spans 17 amino acids. Trimming at V came to 5 bases and at J to 6 bases, leaving 14 bases not matched to a gene. Alloreactive TCRbeta sequences came from sequencing proliferating CFSE-low cells in the MLR. This sample is part of a study of T cell clones after liver transplantation. Study-wide points: Graft donor-reactive T cells may have migrated into the graft rather than being deleted.

Sequencing used CD4+ T cells from cultured PBMCs. The chain carries TRBV12-5 and TRBJ2-1, with TRBD1 matching over 9 bases. This sequence originates from a human patient who received a liver transplant. Part of the T cells may come from the graft donor. CDR3 region: CASGTTRQGERANEQFF. The DNA for the CDR3 is TGTGCTAGTGGTACCACCCGACAGGGGGAGAGGGCCAATGAGCAGTTCTTC. The full variable domain, completed using reference TRBV12-5 and TRBJ2-1, is DARVTQTPRHKVTEMGQEVTMRCQPILGHNTVFWYRQTMMQGLELLAYFRNRAPLDDSGMPKDRFSAEMPDATLATLKIQPSEPRDSAVYFCASGTTRQGERANEQFFGPGTRLTVL.